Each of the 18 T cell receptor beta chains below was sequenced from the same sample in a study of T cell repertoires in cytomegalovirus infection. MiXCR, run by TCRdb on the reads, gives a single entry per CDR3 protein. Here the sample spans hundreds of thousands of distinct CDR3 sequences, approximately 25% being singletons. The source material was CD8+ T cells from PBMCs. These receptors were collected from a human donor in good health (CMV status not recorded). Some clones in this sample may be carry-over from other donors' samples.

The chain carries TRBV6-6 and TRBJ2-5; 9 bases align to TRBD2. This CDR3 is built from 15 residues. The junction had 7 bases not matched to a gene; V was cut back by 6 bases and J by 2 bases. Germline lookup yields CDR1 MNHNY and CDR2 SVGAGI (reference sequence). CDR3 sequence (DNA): TGTGCCAGCAGCCCTATAGCGGGGGAACAAGAGACCCAGTACTTC. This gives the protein CASSPIAGEQETQYF.

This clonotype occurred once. This CDR3 is CSPRAPGGGGNEQFF. CDR3 nucleotides: TGCAGCCCTAGGGCCCCAGGCGGGGGGGGGAATGAGCAGTTCTTC. The chain employs TRBV20-1 and TRBJ2-1, with 9 nucleotides matching TRBD2. Germline CDR1 is DFQATT and CDR2 is SNEGSKA (reference sequence). The CDR3 runs to 15 residues.

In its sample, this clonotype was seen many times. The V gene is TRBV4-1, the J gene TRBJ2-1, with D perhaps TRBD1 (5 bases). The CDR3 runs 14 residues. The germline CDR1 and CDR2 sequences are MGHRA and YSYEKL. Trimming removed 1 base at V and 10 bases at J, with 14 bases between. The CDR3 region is CASSQVSRTTEQFF. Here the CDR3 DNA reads TGCGCCAGCAGCCAAGTTTCTCGGACAACGGAGCAGTTCTTC.

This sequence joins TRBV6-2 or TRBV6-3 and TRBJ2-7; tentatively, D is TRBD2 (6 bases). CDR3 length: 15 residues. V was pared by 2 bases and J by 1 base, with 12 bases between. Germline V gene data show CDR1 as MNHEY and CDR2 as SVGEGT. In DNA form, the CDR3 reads TGTGCCAGCAGTTACGGAGGACTACCTTCCTACGAGCAGTACGTC. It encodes CASSYGGLPSYEQYV.

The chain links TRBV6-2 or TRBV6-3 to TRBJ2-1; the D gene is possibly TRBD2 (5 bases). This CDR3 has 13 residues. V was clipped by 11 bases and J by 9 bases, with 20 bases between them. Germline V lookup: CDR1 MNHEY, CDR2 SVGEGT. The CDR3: CASSLTGKAEQFF. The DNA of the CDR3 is TGTGCCTCCTCTTTGACGGGGAAGGCTGAGCAGTTCTTC.

The CDR3 bases are TGTGCCAGCAGGAGGGGACAGGGAGGCACTGAAGCTTTCTTT. Its protein is CASRRGQGGTEAFF. The V gene is TRBV27, the J gene TRBJ1-1; 9 nucleotides align to TRBD1. CDR3 length: 14 residues. Germline V gives CDR1 MNHEY, CDR2 SMNVEV (reference sequence). The J segment lost 4 bases and the V segment lost 6 bases, leaving 6 bases of the junction unmatched.

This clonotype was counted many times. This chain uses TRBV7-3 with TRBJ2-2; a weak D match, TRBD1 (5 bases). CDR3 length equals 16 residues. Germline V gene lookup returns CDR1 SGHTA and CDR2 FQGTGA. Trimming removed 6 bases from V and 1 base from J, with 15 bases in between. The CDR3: CASSRPRDRNTGELFF. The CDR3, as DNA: TGTGCCAGCAGTAGGCCCCGCGACAGGAACACCGGGGAGCTGTTTTTT. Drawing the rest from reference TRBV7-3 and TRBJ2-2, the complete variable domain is GAGVSQTPSNKVTEKGKYVELRCDPISGHTALYWYRQSLGQGPEFLIYFQGTGAADDSGLPNDRFFAVRPEGSVSTLKIQRTERGDSAVYLCASSRPRDRNTGELFFGEGSRLTVL.

DNA for the CDR3: TGTGCCAGCAGCGTAGGGGGGTTCACTGAAGCTTTCTTT. This sequence encodes CASSVGGFTEAFF. The chain employs TRBV7-2 and TRBJ1-1; a possible D gene is TRBD1 (6 bases). The CDR3 contains 13 residues. Germline CDR1 is SGHTA and CDR2 is FQGNSA. V shed 5 bases and J shed 4 bases, with 11 bases lying between them.

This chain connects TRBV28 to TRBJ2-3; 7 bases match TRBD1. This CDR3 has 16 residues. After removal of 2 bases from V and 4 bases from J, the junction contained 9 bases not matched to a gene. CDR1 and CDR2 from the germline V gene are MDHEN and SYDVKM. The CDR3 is CASSLTGGDSPDTQYF. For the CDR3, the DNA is TGTGCCAGCAGTTTAACGGGTGGGGACAGCCCAGATACGCAGTATTTT.

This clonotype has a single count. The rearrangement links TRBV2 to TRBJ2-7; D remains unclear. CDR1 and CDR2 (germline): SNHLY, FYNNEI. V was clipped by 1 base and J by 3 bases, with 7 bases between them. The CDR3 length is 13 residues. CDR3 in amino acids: CASSEGWNYEQYF. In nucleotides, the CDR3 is TGTGCCAGCAGTGAAGGTTGGAACTACGAGCAGTACTTC.

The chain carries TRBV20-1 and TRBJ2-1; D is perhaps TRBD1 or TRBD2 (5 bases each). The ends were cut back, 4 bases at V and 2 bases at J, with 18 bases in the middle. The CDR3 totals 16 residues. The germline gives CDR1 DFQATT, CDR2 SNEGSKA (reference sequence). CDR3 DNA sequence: TGCAGTGCTACCCCCGGGGTAGGGGCCCCCTACAATGAGCAGTTCTTC. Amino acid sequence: CSATPGVGAPYNEQFF.

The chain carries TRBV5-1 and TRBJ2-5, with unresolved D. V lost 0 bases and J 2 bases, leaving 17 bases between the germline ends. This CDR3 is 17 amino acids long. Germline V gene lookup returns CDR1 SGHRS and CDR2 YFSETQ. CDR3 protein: CASSLEGPTKIQETQYF. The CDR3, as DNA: TGCGCCAGCAGCTTGGAGGGCCCTACTAAAATACAAGAGACCCAGTACTTC.

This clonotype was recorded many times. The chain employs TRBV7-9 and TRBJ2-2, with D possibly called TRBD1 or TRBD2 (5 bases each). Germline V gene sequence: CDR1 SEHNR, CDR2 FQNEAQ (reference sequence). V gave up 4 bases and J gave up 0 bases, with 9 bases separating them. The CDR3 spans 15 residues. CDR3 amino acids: CASSSLGANTGELFF. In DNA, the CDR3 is TGTGCCAGCAGCTCACTGGGGGCGAACACCGGGGAGCTGTTTTTT.

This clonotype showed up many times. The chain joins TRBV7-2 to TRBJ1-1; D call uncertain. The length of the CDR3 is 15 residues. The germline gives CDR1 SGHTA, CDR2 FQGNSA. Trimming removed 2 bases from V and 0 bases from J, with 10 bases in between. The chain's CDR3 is CASSLMYGMNTEAFF. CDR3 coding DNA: TGTGCCAGCAGCTTAATGTACGGGATGAACACTGAAGCTTTCTTT.

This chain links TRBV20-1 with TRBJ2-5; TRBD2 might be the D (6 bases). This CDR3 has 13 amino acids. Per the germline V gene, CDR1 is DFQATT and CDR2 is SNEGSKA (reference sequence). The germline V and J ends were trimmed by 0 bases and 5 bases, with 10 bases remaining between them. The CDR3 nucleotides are TGCAGTGCTAGAGATCAGGGAGGCGAGACCCAGTACTTC. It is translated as CSARDQGGETQYF.

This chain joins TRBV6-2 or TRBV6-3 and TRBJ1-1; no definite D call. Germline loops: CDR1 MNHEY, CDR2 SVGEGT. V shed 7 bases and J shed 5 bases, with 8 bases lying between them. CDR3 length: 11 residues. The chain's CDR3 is CASKRETEAFF. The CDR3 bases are TGTGCCAGCAAGAGGGAAACTGAAGCTTTCTTT.

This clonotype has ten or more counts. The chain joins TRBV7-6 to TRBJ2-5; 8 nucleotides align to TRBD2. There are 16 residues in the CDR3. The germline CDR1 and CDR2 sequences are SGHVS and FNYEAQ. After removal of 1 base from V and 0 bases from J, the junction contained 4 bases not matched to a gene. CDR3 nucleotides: TGTGCCAGCAGCTTAGTTGCGGGGGGTTACCAAGAGACCCAGTACTTC. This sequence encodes CASSLVAGGYQETQYF.

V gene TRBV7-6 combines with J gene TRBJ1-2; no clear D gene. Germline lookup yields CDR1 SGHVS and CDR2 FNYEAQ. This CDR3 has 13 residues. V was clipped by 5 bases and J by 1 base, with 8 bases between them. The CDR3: CASSHQSNYGYTF. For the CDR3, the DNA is TGTGCCAGCAGCCATCAGAGTAACTATGGCTACACCTTC.